This note documents a single T cell receptor (beta chain) sequence. Its antigen is currently not known. Within one base of it there is no much larger clone, and no base qualities were kept. The CDR3 has 12 amino acids, counting the end cysteine and phenylalanine. Only the CDR3 region is kept as DNA, spanning 36 bases read in frame from base 1. The germline V gene encodes CDR1 LNHNV and CDR2 YYDKDF (reference sequence). V lost 0 bases and J lost 15 bases; the stretch between them is 11 bases long. This record belongs to a study of shared clonotypes between healthy human individuals (dated by TCRdb to the early 2020s). About the full investigation: The cohort included a few men and a couple of women between 18 and 49 years of age. For each donor, CD4 naive and CD4 memory were each run on three plates, CD8 naive on two plates, and CD8 memory on one plate. To estimate repertoire size and how much clonotypes are shared between individuals, the study performed deep sequencing of blood TCR repertoires from a few healthy adults. To increase sequencing depth and limit assay-specific biases, different laboratories used diverse techniques to prepare libraries and sequence TCR repertoires. Each donor's leukapheresis produced roughly between roughly 0.85 and 9.5 billion PBMCs.

The full study reports these points: Sampling was restricted to blood, and TCR repertoires in tissues likely differ from the TCR repertoires found in blood. Incomplete sequencing was indicated by rarefaction of sorted-subset datasets, despite the large sequencing depth. Naive subsets generally had larger estimated clonotype richness than memory subsets did. The genetic and exposure-history diversity represented was limited by the small number of donors. Compared with non-shared clonotypes, clonotypes shared by all four sorted-subset donors had higher generation probabilities. Based on pairwise subsampling, the degree of clonotype sharing among donors was expected to be affected by sequencing depth. Roughly 5.2% of naive CD4, more than 3% of naive CD8, about 2.1% of memory CD4, and about 0.4% of memory CD8 clonotypes were shared across several donors.

Donors were healthy HIV-negative adults with no recently reported acute infections or vaccinations. Every donor was a Caucasian adult living in Nashville, Tennessee, USA. CD4+ T cells were enriched through magnetic negative selection, after which naive cells were positively selected on CD45RA and the remaining negative fraction served as the memory subset. After blood collection by leukapheresis, PBMCs were isolated using Ficoll-Histopaque density gradient centrifugation and then cryopreserved in the vapor phase of liquid nitrogen. Analytical flow cytometry was used to check the purity and quantity of every magnetically sorted T cell population. Genomic DNA was isolated from every sorted fraction and measured by UV absorbance on a Nanodrop 2000c. TCR CDR3 regions were amplified from genomic DNA by multiplex PCR using the deep immunoSEQ assay. For each cell subset, the extracted genomic DNA was distributed evenly across all wells of several immunoSEQ 96-well plates, and each plate served as one replicate. For sorted subsets, each replicate PCR was loaded with about 0.2 ug genomic DNA, equivalent to 32,000 or so T cell genomes. Purified libraries were quantified with a Qubit 3.0 fluorometer, sized on a Bioanalyzer 2100, and re-quantified with the KAPA Library Quantification kit. Every immunoSEQ 96-well plate was sequenced on a separate single-read 150-cycle Illumina NextSeq 550 flow cell. Per the original workflow: Because only junctional sequences without quality scores were contained in the immunoSEQ output, filtering matching that applied to full-length reads could not be performed. To assign V/J genes and CDR3, sequences were annotated using PyIR, a Python wrapper for IgBLAST v1.9, with IMGT germline references. Reads were filtered out if the reads had weak V/J assignments (E-value above 1e-6), no CDR3, stop codons, out-of-frame junctions, or ambiguous translated residues. V3J clonotypes were defined as sequences sharing the same inferred V gene, J gene, and CDR3 amino acid sequence. The percentage overlap between two repertoires was calculated by dividing the number of shared unique clonotypes by the size of the smaller repertoire. Richness of each repertoire was evaluated using RTK rarefaction, the Chao1 estimator, and Recon v2.1 estimates of unobserved clonotypes. OLGA was used to compute generation probabilities for all TCRbeta clonotypes that the gDNA method yielded from a few donors. This is the immuneACCESS table as TCRdb keeps it, with only in-frame sequences that have V and J called. A part of the clones is gone; compared with another copy, unresolved V genes explain less than half, and the rest is unexplained. V, J and clone size were drawn from that table, and D and trimming were deduced from the DNA. The table for this sample lists around 2.5 million clones; 80% to 95% of them were counted only once. Of the sample, 0.36% is held by the ten largest clones.

The chain joins TRBV15 to TRBJ1-4; the D gene lacks a confident call. The sample was naive CD4+ T cells from PBMCs. According to the study, the label for this sample's cell subset or site signals: CD45RA+ positively selected. The source of this sequence is a man aged 18-30 years in good health. Some clones in this sample may be carry-over from other donors' samples. Here the CDR3 is given as CATSRDSREVFF. The DNA reads TGTGCCACCAGCAGAGATTCTCGGGAGGTGTTTTTT. Here the CDR3 is joined to the reference TRBV15 and TRBJ1-4 genes, and the full variable domain is: DAMVIQNPRYQVTQFGKPVTLSCSQTLNHNVMYWYQQKSSQAPKLLFHYYDKDFNNEADTPDNFQSRRPNTSFCFLDIRSPGLGDTAMYLCATSRDSREVFFGSGTQLSVL.